Listed below are T cell receptor beta chains from one sample, sequenced in a study of blood T cells in healthy people across ages. TCRdb processed the 5' RACE reads anew with MiXCR; each CDR3 protein has one entry. The sample shows 1.5 million to 2 million distinct CDR3 sequences, roughly 49% of them seen only once. Input material: blood. These receptors came from a middle-aged woman in good health. CDR3s include the opening cysteine and the closing phenylalanine or tryptophan. The order of the fields is J gene, V gene, clone size, D gene, CDR3 DNA, CDR3 protein. D genes are given only for firm matches. Not every row has a clone size; where given, it reads once, few, many or a size class.

J gene: TRBJ1-2; V gene: TRBV3-1; clone size: .; D gene: .; CDR3 DNA: TGTGCCAGCAGCCAATGGGCCGTAGCGGGGAAAAAAACGTCCTATGGCTACACCTTC; CDR3 protein: CASSQWAVAGKKTSYGYTF
J gene: TRBJ2-1; V gene: TRBV6-5; clone size: .; D gene: TRBD2; CDR3 DNA: TGTGCCAGCAGTTACTCGACTAGCTCTCCGAATGAGCAGTTCTTC; CDR3 protein: CASSYSTSSPNEQFF
J gene: TRBJ2-5; V gene: TRBV6-2/TRBV6-3; clone size: .; D gene: .; CDR3 DNA: TGTGCCAGCAGTAGACACTTTCAAGAGACCCAGTACTTC; CDR3 protein: CASSRHFQETQYF
J gene: TRBJ1-2; V gene: TRBV9; clone size: once; D gene: TRBD1; CDR3 DNA: TGTGCCAGCAGCGTAGCCGACAGGGTTCTTGGCTACACCTTC; CDR3 protein: CASSVADRVLGYTF
J gene: TRBJ2-4; V gene: TRBV20-1; clone size: .; D gene: TRBD2; CDR3 DNA: TGCAGTGCCATCGCTAGCGGGGGGGAGGGGAGCAAAAACATTCAGTACTTC; CDR3 protein: CSAIASGGEGSKNIQYF
J gene: TRBJ2-7; V gene: TRBV5-1; clone size: .; D gene: .; CDR3 DNA: TGCGCCAGCAGCTTGTTAATCACTGGCTACGAGCAGTACTTC; CDR3 protein: CASSLLITGYEQYF
J gene: TRBJ2-3; V gene: TRBV7-9; clone size: many; D gene: TRBD1; CDR3 DNA: TGCGCCAGCAGCTTGGCCACAGGGGGCACAGATACGCAGTATTTT; CDR3 protein: CASSLATGGTDTQYF
J gene: TRBJ1-5; V gene: TRBV12-3/TRBV12-4; clone size: .; D gene: .; CDR3 DNA: TGTGCCAGCAGTGTATCCGCAAATCAGCCCCAGCATTTT; CDR3 protein: CASSVSANQPQHF
J gene: TRBJ2-3; V gene: TRBV7-2; clone size: .; D gene: .; CDR3 DNA: TGTGCCAGCACCCAATATACCACAGATACGCAGTATTTT; CDR3 protein: CASTQYTTDTQYF
J gene: TRBJ2-3; V gene: TRBV20-1; clone size: few; D gene: TRBD1; CDR3 DNA: TGCAGTGTACGGGACAGGGGGTCATATGGCACAGATACGCAGTATTTT; CDR3 protein: CSVRDRGSYGTDTQYF
J gene: TRBJ2-7; V gene: TRBV28; clone size: .; D gene: .; CDR3 DNA: TGTGCCAGCCGCGGAGGGGGCCTCTACGAGCAGTACTTC; CDR3 protein: CASRGGGLYEQYF
J gene: TRBJ1-5; V gene: TRBV6-6; clone size: .; D gene: TRBD1; CDR3 DNA: TGTGCCAGCACCCTGGGACAGGGCCGAAATCAGCCCCAGCATTTT; CDR3 protein: CASTLGQGRNQPQHF
J gene: TRBJ2-1; V gene: TRBV7-9; clone size: .; D gene: .; CDR3 DNA: TGTGCCAGCAGCCCCATACCCCCCGCGCTAAAGTCCAATGAGCAGTTCTTC; CDR3 protein: CASSPIPPALKSNEQFF
J gene: TRBJ2-1; V gene: TRBV20-1; clone size: .; D gene: TRBD2; CDR3 DNA: TGCAGTGCTTCGACTAGCGGGGTCTACAATGAGCAGTTCTTC; CDR3 protein: CSASTSGVYNEQFF
J gene: TRBJ2-7; V gene: TRBV20-1; clone size: few; D gene: TRBD2; CDR3 DNA: TGCAGTGCCCCGAGCGGGGGGGTGGGATACCAGTACTTC; CDR3 protein: CSAPSGGVGYQYF
J gene: TRBJ1-2; V gene: TRBV15; clone size: few; D gene: .; CDR3 DNA: TGTGCCACCAGCAGAGATCGGTTAGAGTACTATGGCTACACCTTC; CDR3 protein: CATSRDRLEYYGYTF
J gene: TRBJ2-5; V gene: TRBV7-7; clone size: .; D gene: TRBD2; CDR3 DNA: TGTGCTAGCATCTTGGAGCGGGACGGCTCATTTCCCTGGGGGGAGACCCAGTACTTC; CDR3 protein: CASILERDGSFPWGETQYF
J gene: TRBJ2-5; V gene: TRBV12-3/TRBV12-4; clone size: .; D gene: .; CDR3 DNA: TGTGCCAGCAGTTTAGCGCTAGAGAGGAGGCAGTACTTC; CDR3 protein: CASSLALERRQYF
J gene: TRBJ1-4; V gene: TRBV20-1; clone size: .; D gene: .; CDR3 DNA: TGCAGTGCTAGAGGGCGGATCGGTGAAAAACTGTTTTTT; CDR3 protein: CSARGRIGEKLFF
J gene: TRBJ2-5; V gene: TRBV29-1; clone size: few; D gene: .; CDR3 DNA: TGCAGCGTTCAGTGGATCCCCTCTAAGGGAGAGACCCAGTACTTC; CDR3 protein: CSVQWIPSKGETQYF
J gene: TRBJ1-1; V gene: TRBV6-2/TRBV6-3; clone size: few; D gene: .; CDR3 DNA: TGTGCCAGCAGTTATCGGGTGACTGAAGCTTTCTTT; CDR3 protein: CASSYRVTEAFF
J gene: TRBJ2-3; V gene: TRBV12-3/TRBV12-4; clone size: .; D gene: .; CDR3 DNA: TGTGCCAGCAGTTTAACGGGATCCCTCACAGATACGCAGTATTTT; CDR3 protein: CASSLTGSLTDTQYF
J gene: TRBJ1-1; V gene: TRBV29-1; clone size: .; D gene: .; CDR3 DNA: TGCAGCGAAAGGACAGCGAACACTGAAGCTTTCTTT; CDR3 protein: CSERTANTEAFF
J gene: TRBJ2-2; V gene: TRBV20-1; clone size: .; D gene: .; CDR3 DNA: TGCAGTGCTAACAGGGAGAGCACCGGGGAGCTGTTTTTT; CDR3 protein: CSANRESTGELFF